This entry describes one T cell receptor (beta chain). Its specificity is unknown. This record comes from a study of T cells in Graves' hyperthyroidism and ophthalmopathy. Study-wide results and caveats: Among clonotypes expanded in thyroid above 0.001, most were also found in blood.

TCR beta CDR3 region amplification was performed from RNA transcripts. First-round RT-PCR with HTBI primers amplified the TCR CDR3 region. TCRdb processed the multiplex PCR reads anew with MiXCR; each CDR3 protein has one entry. In the table there are 300,000 to 400,000 distinct CDR3 sequences, roughly 21% of which are singletons. After removal of 0 bases from V and 4 bases from J, the junction contained 9 bases not matched to a gene. CDR3 length: 16 amino acids. Germline V gene sequence: CDR1 MNHEY, CDR2 SVGAGI. Graves' hyperthyroidism showing no ophthalmopathy progression within 18 months was considered stable. Hyperthyroidism was newly diagnosed in patients aged 18 to 65 (duration under 2 months).

This clonotype was obtained from a woman in her forties or fifties with Graves' hyperthyroidism. This sequence joins TRBV6-5 and TRBJ2-7, with 7 bases fitting TRBD1. The specimen sequenced was blood. The CDR3 is CASSYSIDRVSYEQYF. CDR3 sequence (DNA): TGTGCCAGCAGTTACTCGATTGACAGGGTTTCGTACGAGCAGTACTTC.